The 17 T cell receptor beta chains in this list originate from one sample, sequenced in a study of CD8 T cells in Susac syndrome. A quantity of roughly 0.5 to 1 ug RNA underwent reverse transcription using random hexamers. TCRdb redid the calling of the immunoSEQ multiplex PCR reads with MiXCR, one entry per CDR3 protein. The repertoire holds about 150,000 distinct CDR3 sequences, just under 97% seen once, with 0.13% to 0.15% in the top ten. The sequenced sample consisted of CD8+ T cells from PBMCs. These receptors originate from a human donor with multiple sclerosis.

This sequence joins TRBV2 and TRBJ2-7; D may be TRBD1 (6 bases). V was shortened by 10 bases and J by 2 bases, with 21 bases between the two germline ends. The CDR3 loop spans 15 amino acids. The germline CDR1 and CDR2 sequences are SNHLY and FYNNEI. The chain's CDR3 is CANQRQEAHPYEQYF. DNA of the CDR3: TGTGCCAACCAGAGACAGGAAGCGCATCCCTACGAGCAGTACTTC.

The V and J genes are TRBV7-9 and TRBJ2-3; D may be TRBD2 (5 bases). With 2 bases removed from V and 6 bases from J, the gap between germline ends came to 12 bases. Germline CDR1 is SEHNR and CDR2 is FQNEAQ (reference sequence). This CDR3 comprises 14 residues. Here the CDR3 reads CASSLLIQRDTQYF. CDR3 in DNA: TGTGCCAGCAGCTTACTGATCCAGCGGGATACGCAGTATTTT.

The rearrangement joins TRBV25-1 to TRBJ2-7, with D possibly TRBD2 on 7 matching bases. The ends were cut back, 5 bases at V and 2 bases at J, with 22 bases in the middle. The CDR3 has 17 residues. The V gene's germline CDR1 is MGHDK and CDR2 SYGVNS. CDR3 sequence: CASSTRTRGGWTYEQYF. CDR3 nucleotides: TGTGCCAGCAGTACCCGGACTAGAGGGGGATGGACCTACGAGCAGTACTTC.

The J gene is TRBJ2-7, the V gene TRBV15; maybe TRBD2 (6 bases). Germline CDR1 LNHNV, CDR2 YYDKDF (reference sequence). This CDR3 spans 13 amino acids. Trimming shortened V by 6 bases and J by 3 bases, and 12 bases separated the two germline ends. The CDR3 DNA sequence: TGTGCCACCAGTACCACGGACTACTACGAGCAGTACTTC. Translated, it gives CATSTTDYYEQYF.

J is TRBJ2-7 and V is TRBV20-1; D is unclear. Germline V gene data show CDR1 as DFQATT and CDR2 as SNEGSKA (reference sequence). The V end was cut by 0 bases, the J end by 4 bases, with 10 bases between. CDR3 length: 13 residues. The CDR3 coding sequence is TGCAGTGCTAGAGATCGGGTAGCTTACGAGCAGTACTTC. Amino acid sequence: CSARDRVAYEQYF.

This chain links TRBV9 with TRBJ1-2; D unclear. Germline CDR1 and CDR2: SGDLS and YYNGEE. The CDR3 has 15 residues. V dropped 1 base and J dropped 4 bases, with 14 bases sitting between them. In DNA form, the CDR3 reads TGTGCCAGCAGCGTAACCGGGGTTGCGAGCTATGGCTACACCTTC. It specifies CASSVTGVASYGYTF.

V usage is TRBV9 and J usage is TRBJ2-5; D call uncertain. V dropped 4 bases and J dropped 7 bases, with 11 bases sitting between them. Germline CDR1 is SGDLS and CDR2 is YYNGEE. The CDR3 length is 12 residues. CDR3 residues: CASSTLGGTQYF. In DNA, the CDR3 is TGTGCCAGCAGCACCCTTGGTGGGACCCAGTACTTC.

The rearrangement joins TRBV27 to TRBJ2-7; D may be TRBD2 (5 bases). This CDR3 region has 12 residues. Trimming removed 3 bases from V and 5 bases from J, with 8 bases in between. Germline assignment: CDR1 MNHEY and CDR2 SMNVEV (reference sequence). The DNA of the CDR3 is TGTGCCAGCAGTTTCGGGGAGAACGAGCAGTACTTC. As protein: CASSFGENEQYF.

This chain links TRBV4-1 with TRBJ2-1, with D possibly matching TRBD1 (5 bases). Looked up from germline, CDR1 is MGHRA and CDR2 is YSYEKL. V lost 3 bases to trimming and J lost 6 bases, with 15 bases between them. This CDR3 is built from 15 residues. The CDR3 reads CASSQVQGAGNEQFF. CDR3 in DNA: TGCGCCAGCAGCCAGGTCCAAGGGGCCGGCAATGAGCAGTTCTTC.

The rearrangement joins TRBV9 to TRBJ2-6; D not resolved. Germline CDR1 SGDLS, CDR2 YYNGEE. With 4 bases removed from V and 2 bases from J, the gap between germline ends came to 13 bases. This CDR3 has 16 residues. CDR3 coding DNA: TGTGCCAGCAGCACTCATACAGAAACTGGGGCCAACGTCCTGACTTTC. Translating it yields CASSTHTETGANVLTF.

This chain links TRBV15 with TRBJ2-5; perhaps TRBD2 as D (6 bases). V lost 8 bases and J 2 bases, leaving 21 bases between the germline ends. CDR1 is LNHNV, CDR2 YYDKDF, per germline (reference sequence). The CDR3 contains 16 residues. The CDR3 loop reads CATQTLDGGIQETQYF. CDR3 DNA sequence: TGTGCCACCCAAACTCTGGACGGAGGGATACAAGAGACCCAGTACTTC.

The genes are TRBV27 and TRBJ1-6; 9 bases align to TRBD1. Germline V gene sequence: CDR1 MNHEY, CDR2 SMNVEV (reference sequence). Trimming cost V 6 bases and J 9 bases; bases outside gene matches: 3. The CDR3 loop spans 13 amino acids. The CDR3, as DNA: TGTGCCAGCAGCCGGGACAGGGCTTCACCCCTCCACTTT. Translation: CASSRDRASPLHF.

DNA of the CDR3: TGTGCCAGTAGTGATCGGGCTGAAGCTTTCTTT. Translation: CASSDRAEAFF. The chain has TRBV19 and TRBJ1-1; D is unclear. Between the trimmed V and J ends, which lost 5 bases and 6 bases, there was a span of 7 bases. Germline CDR1 reads LNHDA; CDR2 reads SQIVND (reference sequence). The CDR3 sequence is 11 residues long.

This clonotype was seen a few times. The CDR3 DNA is TGTGCCAGTAGCTGGGACAGCTCCTACGAGCAGTACTTC. It specifies CASSWDSSYEQYF. V and J are TRBV19 and TRBJ2-7; 7 nucleotides line up with TRBD1. V dropped 6 bases and J dropped 0; count of bases not matched to a gene: 2. The length of the CDR3 is 13 residues. In germline, CDR1 is LNHDA, CDR2 SQIVND (reference sequence).

The chain joins TRBV13 to TRBJ2-5; possibly TRBD1 or TRBD2 for D (5 bases each). The CDR3 has 16 amino acids. The ends were cut back, 5 bases at V and 3 bases at J, with 19 bases in the middle. Germline loops: CDR1 PRHDT, CDR2 FYEKMQ (reference sequence). This CDR3 is CASSDRPGWGEETQYF. CDR3 sequence (DNA): TGTGCCAGCAGCGACCGTCCAGGGTGGGGAGAAGAGACCCAGTACTTC.

The chain carries TRBV5-1 and TRBJ1-1; a weak D match, TRBD1 (5 bases). The germline gives CDR1 SGHRS, CDR2 YFSETQ. CDR3 length: 14 amino acids. Trimming left V 4 bases short and J 1 base short, with 11 bases between. CDR3 bases: TGCGCCAGCAGCAAAAGAACAGGGAACACTGAAGCTTTCTTT. It encodes CASSKRTGNTEAFF.

V usage is TRBV7-3 and J usage is TRBJ2-1, with 10 bases matching TRBD2. Germline V gives CDR1 SGHTA, CDR2 FQGTGA. The V and J ends lost 5 bases and 6 bases, in that order; junction bases with no gene match: 10. The CDR3 loop spans 16 amino acids. CDR3 loop: CASSPISGGRANEQFF. CDR3 nucleotide sequence: TGTGCCAGCAGCCCGATTAGCGGGGGGAGAGCCAATGAGCAGTTCTTC. Full variable domain (rest looked up from reference TRBV7-3 and TRBJ2-1): GAGVSQTPSNKVTEKGKYVELRCDPISGHTALYWYRQSLGQGPEFLIYFQGTGAADDSGLPNDRFFAVRPEGSVSTLKIQRTERGDSAVYLCASSPISGGRANEQFFGPGTRLTVL.